These 21 T cell receptor beta chains came from one sample sequenced in a study of blood T cell repertoires in COVID-19. Libraries were prepared by immunoSEQ multiplex PCR; TCRdb keeps only in-frame clonotypes and omits some of them. The table shows tens of thousands of clones, with 85% occurring only once. Specimen: peripheral blood. Every receptor here comes from a woman aged 70-85 years with acute or convalescent COVID-19.

This clone came up once. The V call is TRBV2, the J call TRBJ1-1; no clear D gene. The CDR3 runs to 12 residues. Deletions cut 0 bases from V and 13 bases from J, with 12 bases between. Germline-derived CDR1 and CDR2 are SNHLY and FYNNEI. CDR3 sequence reads: CASSEAQSAGFF. In DNA form, the CDR3 reads TGTGCCAGCAGTGAAGCGCAGAGTGCGGGTTTCTTT.

The chain carries TRBV10-3 and TRBJ2-2, with D possibly being TRBD1 (5 bases). From germline, CDR1 is ENHRY and CDR2 SYGVKD. Trimming removed 7 bases at V and 2 bases at J, with 17 bases between. The CDR3 runs 16 residues. This chain's CDR3 is CAITPGSTVNTGELFF. CDR3 bases: TGTGCCATCACCCCTGGTTCGACAGTCAACACCGGGGAGCTGTTTTTT.

The table lists this clone with a count of one. The CDR3 sequence: CASSFTGSINYGYTF. The CDR3 DNA reads TGTGCCAGCAGCTTCACAGGCTCGATTAACTATGGCTACACCTTC. The chain has TRBV5-6 and TRBJ1-2; maybe TRBD1 (5 bases). The CDR3 is made up of 15 amino acids. The V gene's germline CDR1 is SGHDT and CDR2 YYEEEE. Trimming cost V 2 bases and J 1 base, with 12 bases left between them.

The CDR3 here is CASSYSLGTQYF. The CDR3 DNA reads as TGTGCCAGCAGTTACTCCCTCGGGACCCAGTACTTC. The chain links TRBV6-2 or TRBV6-3 to TRBJ2-5, with D hard to call. The CDR3 consists of 12 residues. V gave up 0 bases and J gave up 7 bases, with 6 bases separating them. Per the germline V gene, CDR1 is MNHEY and CDR2 is SVGEGT.

This clone turned up a few times. The CDR3 bases are TGTGCCAGCAGTTTAGGGGGGGCCCTTGAGACCCAGTACTTC. Translation: CASSLGGALETQYF. The chain couples TRBV28 to TRBJ2-5; TRBD2 is a possible D gene (7 bases). V was shortened by 2 bases and J by 5 bases, with 12 bases between the two germline ends. The CDR3 loop spans 14 amino acids. Germline CDR1 and CDR2: MDHEN and SYDVKM.

The V call is TRBV24-1, the J call TRBJ2-1; 7 bases align to TRBD2. J gave up 5 bases and V 2 bases, and 5 bases lay outside the gene matches. The CDR3 runs to 15 residues. Per germline, CDR1 KGHDR and CDR2 SFDVKD. The CDR3 bases are TGTGCCACCAGTGATTCGAGCGGGGCTGACAATGAGCAGTTCTTC. Translation: CATSDSSGADNEQFF.

This chain connects TRBV5-8 to TRBJ2-6, with 10 positions matching TRBD1. There are 18 residues in the CDR3. V was pared by 6 bases and J by 0 bases, with 9 bases of the junction left unmatched. Germline lookup yields CDR1 SGHTS and CDR2 YDEGEE. The DNA for the CDR3 is TGTGCCAGCACCTCCTGGACAGGGGGAAGCTCTGGGGCCAACGTCCTGACTTTC. It codes for CASTSWTGGSSGANVLTF.

The chain joins TRBV7-9 to TRBJ2-5, with TRBD1 as a possible D gene (6 bases). The CDR3 spans 15 residues. The V end was cut by 3 bases, the J end by 1 base, with 12 bases between. Germline V gene lookup returns CDR1 SEHNR and CDR2 FQNEAQ (reference sequence). DNA for the CDR3: TGTGCCAGCAGCTTGCGCGGACAGTTCCAAGAGACCCAGTACTTC. Amino acids: CASSLRGQFQETQYF.

The chain couples TRBV6-6 to TRBJ1-1; 7 nucleotides line up with TRBD1. CDR3 length: 12 residues. The germline V gene encodes CDR1 MNHNY and CDR2 SVGAGI (reference sequence). V trimming: 2 bases; J trimming: 11 bases; junction bases outside the gene matches: 5. CDR3 sequence reads: CASSYRDRGAFF. The CDR3 nucleotides read TGTGCCAGCAGTTACCGGGACAGAGGGGCTTTCTTT.

This rearrangement joins TRBV25-1 to TRBJ1-1, with TRBD1 identical over 11 bases. The CDR3 consists of 16 residues. The V gene end was trimmed by 5 bases and the J gene end by 8 bases; junction bases not matched to a gene: 13. Germline V gene data show CDR1 as MGHDK and CDR2 as SYGVNS. This chain's CDR3 is CASSQARTGGRGEAFF. For the CDR3, the DNA is TGTGCCAGCAGTCAAGCCAGGACAGGGGGCCGTGGGGAAGCTTTCTTT.

V gene TRBV10-1 combines with J gene TRBJ1-6; D is ambiguous. With 8 bases removed from V and 0 bases from J, the gap between germline ends came to 14 bases. The CDR3 is 16 amino acids. Per germline, CDR1 WNHNN and CDR2 SYGVQD (reference sequence). The CDR3 DNA follows: TGCGCCAGCCCTGAGAATTGGAGCTCCTATAATTCACCCCTCCACTTT. This encodes CASPENWSSYNSPLHF.

The chain couples TRBV28 to TRBJ1-3; weak D call: TRBD1 (6 bases). CDR3 length: 16 residues. V was shortened by 2 bases and J by 0 bases, with 11 bases between the two germline ends. Germline V gene data show CDR1 as MDHEN and CDR2 as SYDVKM. The CDR3 coding sequence is TGTGCCAGCAGTTTACAGGGGTCCCTCTCTGGAAACACCATATATTTT. Encoded protein: CASSLQGSLSGNTIYF.

This rearrangement joins TRBV7-8 to TRBJ1-5; D is perhaps TRBD1 (5 bases). CDR1 SGHVS and CDR2 FQNEAQ come from the germline V gene. The V end lost 7 bases, the J end lost 0 bases, and 16 bases lay between the germline ends. The CDR3 sequence is 16 residues long. CDR3 amino acids: CASTQAGHLSNQPQHF. CDR3 nucleotides: TGTGCCAGCACGCAAGCTGGACACCTTAGCAATCAGCCCCAGCATTTT.

This rearrangement joins TRBV14 to TRBJ2-3; 8 bases are a match to TRBD2. The CDR3 spans 15 residues. J was trimmed by 4 bases and V by 4 bases; bases with no gene match: 7. Germline V gives CDR1 SGHDN, CDR2 FVKESK. CDR3: CASSRRSGRADTQYF. The CDR3 nucleotides read TGTGCCAGCAGCCGCAGAAGCGGGAGAGCAGATACGCAGTATTTT.

The chain has TRBV4-3 and TRBJ2-1, with a weak D call TRBD1 (6 bases). Germline CDR1 reads LGHNA; CDR2 reads YSLEER. CDR3 length: 15 residues. V was shortened by 2 bases and J by 4 bases, with 12 bases between the two germline ends. The CDR3 nucleotides are TGCGCCAGCAGCCAACTCACAGGGCAATACAATGAGCAGTTCTTC. Its protein product is CASSQLTGQYNEQFF.

The V and J genes are TRBV6-6 and TRBJ1-4; 10 bases are shared with TRBD1. With V trimmed by 5 bases and J by 5 bases, 5 bases remained unmatched. CDR3 length equals 15 residues. In germline, CDR1 is MNHNY, CDR2 SVGAGI (reference sequence). CDR3 DNA sequence: TGTGCCAGCAGTCGCGCGGGACAGGGGAATGAAAAACTGTTTTTT. It specifies CASSRAGQGNEKLFF.

The genes are TRBV3-1 (or the pseudogene TRBV3-2) and TRBJ2-7; TRBD1 aligns across 7 bases. The CDR3 runs to 19 residues. Germline CDR1 is LGHDT and CDR2 is YNNKEL (reference sequence). The V gene end was trimmed by 0 bases and the J gene end by 1 base; junction bases not matched to a gene: 15. The CDR3 DNA follows: TGTGCCAGCAGCCAAGAGGGTTATCCAGGACAGGTGTTTTCCTACGAGCAGTACGTC. Translated: CASSQEGYPGQVFSYEQYV.

The chain carries TRBV11-3 and TRBJ2-3; TRBD2 matches at 9 bases. Losses at the gene ends were 5 bases for V and 7 bases for J; bases not matched to a gene: 4. CDR3 length equals 13 residues. Germline V gives CDR1 SGHNT, CDR2 YENEEA. The CDR3 DNA sequence: TGTGCCAGCAGCCTTGGGACTAGCAATACGCAGTATTTT. Translating gives CASSLGTSNTQYF.

The chain uses TRBV19 and TRBJ2-1; the match to TRBD2 covers 10 bases. This CDR3 is 15 amino acids long. The trim removed 8 bases at V and 3 bases at J, leaving 7 bases unmatched. Germline V CDR1 and CDR2: LNHDA, SQIVND (reference sequence). The CDR3 protein is CASRASGGLYNEQFF. The DNA for the CDR3 is TGTGCCAGTCGGGCTAGCGGGGGTCTCTACAATGAGCAGTTCTTC. The variable domain in full, with the rest retrieved from reference TRBV19 and TRBJ2-1, is DGGITQSPKYLFRKEGQNVTLSCEQNLNHDAMYWYRQDPGQGLRLIYYSQIVNDFQKGDIAEGYSVSREKKESFPLTVTSAQKNPTAFYLCASRASGGLYNEQFFGPGTRLTVL.

The chain couples TRBV24-1 to TRBJ2-4; the D gene is possibly TRBD1 (6 bases). The ends were cut back, 3 bases at V and 7 bases at J, with 15 bases in the middle. The CDR3 is 15 residues long. Germline V CDR1 and CDR2: KGHDR, SFDVKD. The CDR3 bases are TGTGCCACCAGTGATCCAGGGGAGCTTGGGAACATTCAGTACTTC. Translation gives CATSDPGELGNIQYF.

This clone was counted between two and nine times. This chain links TRBV6-6 with TRBJ2-2, with 7 bases lining up with TRBD2. Per germline, CDR1 MNHNY and CDR2 SVGAGI (reference sequence). This CDR3 has 13 residues. The CDR3 DNA reads TGTGCTACACGGGGGGTCGGCACCGGGGAGCTGTTTTTT. Translated, it gives CATRGVGTGELFF.